This T cell receptor beta chain was found in a study of CD8+ T cells in alopecia areata. Broader study findings: There were also resident alphabeta T cells of normal skin sequenced in scalp samples.

Following RNA extraction, reverse transcription yielded cDNA that acted as the sequencing template. The method was immunoSEQ multiplex PCR; TCRdb's version includes in-frame clones alone and lacks a portion of them. This table has more than 110,000 clones, under 60% appearing once. Comments on this clone: Its antigen is as yet unknown.

The researchers isolated CD4+ and CD8+ T cells from PBMCs by sorting. Sequences were derived from CD4+ T cells sorted from blood, sampled at week 0. The receptor was isolated from a human donor with alopecia areata.

CDR3 nucleotides: TGTGCCAGCAGTGGGGACCGGGCCAGGCTGGGCTACGAGCAGTACTTC. Translated: CASSGDRARLGYEQYF. The rearrangement links TRBV25-1 to TRBJ2-7, with D perhaps assigned TRBD1 or TRBD2 (5 bases each). CDR1 is MGHDK, CDR2 SYGVNS, per germline. The V end lost 4 bases, the J end lost 3 bases, and 19 bases lay between the germline ends. The CDR3 sequence is 16 residues long.